Described below is a single T cell receptor beta chain sequence and its context. With V trimmed by 5 bases and J by 7 bases, 12 bases remained unmatched. This CDR3 is 15 amino acids long. Germline lookup yields CDR1 MDHEN and CDR2 SYDVKM. This sample stems from a study of shared clonotypes between healthy human individuals. Clones were read by immunoSEQ multiplex PCR, and TCRdb kept only the in-frame ones, dropping some. The sample comprises about 2.3 million clones, around 93% of which are singletons, and 0.37% rests with the top ten. Material for sequencing was naive CD4+ T cells from PBMCs. Documented subset: CD45RA+ positively selected. The genes are TRBV28 and TRBJ2-5, with 8 bases fitting TRBD1. This TCR derives from a man younger than 30 in good health. Some clones in this sample may be carry-over from other donors' samples. CDR3 in DNA: TGTGCCAGCAGTCCGATCTCACAGGGGGTCGGGACCCAGTACTTC. Amino acid sequence: CASSPISQGVGTQYF.